Below, one T cell receptor (beta chain) is given with its context. The sample belongs to a study of PD-L1 blockade in urothelial cancer. Study background: Patients began atezolizumab, 1,200 mg intravenously every 3 weeks, in the mid-2010s. Blood yielded a median of approximately 130,000 T cells per sample.

Germline lookup yields CDR1 MNHNS and CDR2 SASEGT. V shed 3 bases and J 0 bases; nucleotides not matched to a gene: 11. The CDR3 has 18 residues. The protocol was immunoSEQ multiplex PCR, while the TCRdb copy is restricted to in-frame clones and leaves out a portion. The table has about 29,000 clones, over 75% seen once. The receptor comes from a man over 45 with urothelial cancer. The material was PBMCs, obtained around atezolizumab (anti-PD-L1) treatment. The V call is TRBV6-1, the J call TRBJ1-5; 7 bases agree with TRBD1. This CDR3 is CASSDKDRTTFSNQPQHF. The DNA of the CDR3 is TGTGCCAGCAGTGATAAGGACAGGACTACCTTTAGCAATCAGCCCCAGCATTTT.